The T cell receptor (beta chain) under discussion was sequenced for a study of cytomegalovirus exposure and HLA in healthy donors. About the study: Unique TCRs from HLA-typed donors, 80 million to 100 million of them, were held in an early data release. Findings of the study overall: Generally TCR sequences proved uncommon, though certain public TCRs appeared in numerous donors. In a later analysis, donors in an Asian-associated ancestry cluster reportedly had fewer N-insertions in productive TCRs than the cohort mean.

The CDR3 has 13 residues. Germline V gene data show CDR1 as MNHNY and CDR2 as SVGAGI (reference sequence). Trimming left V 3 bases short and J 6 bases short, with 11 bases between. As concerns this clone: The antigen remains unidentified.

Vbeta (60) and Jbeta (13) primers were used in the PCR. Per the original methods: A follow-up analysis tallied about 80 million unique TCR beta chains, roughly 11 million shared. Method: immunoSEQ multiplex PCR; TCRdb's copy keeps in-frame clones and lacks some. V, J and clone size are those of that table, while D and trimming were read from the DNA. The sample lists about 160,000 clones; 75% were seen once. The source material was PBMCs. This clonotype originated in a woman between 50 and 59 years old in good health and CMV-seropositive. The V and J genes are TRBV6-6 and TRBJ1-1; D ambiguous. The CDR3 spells CASSYAPSAEAFF. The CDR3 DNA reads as TGTGCCAGCAGTTATGCCCCGAGCGCTGAAGCTTTCTTT.